One and the same sample provided the 20 T cell receptor beta chains below, sequenced in a study of cytomegalovirus exposure and HLA in healthy donors. PCR amplification relied on 60 Vbeta primers (plus 13 Jbeta primers). Sequenced by immunoSEQ multiplex PCR; TCRdb stores in-frame clones only, minus some. The data contain about 67,000 clones, approximately 67% of them singletons. Source material: PBMCs. The receptors shown here come from a woman in her thirties in good health and CMV-seronegative.

This chain connects TRBV6-1 to TRBJ2-3, with 9 nucleotides matching TRBD1. Germline V lookup: CDR1 MNHNS, CDR2 SASEGT. This CDR3 contains 16 residues. V lost 2 bases and J lost 3; bases outside the gene matches: 6. The CDR3 sequence is CASSELGTGLTDTQYF. The CDR3 coding sequence is TGTGCCAGCAGTGAACTGGGGACAGGGTTAACAGATACGCAGTATTTT.

This clone occurred a few times. The rearrangement links TRBV14 to TRBJ2-7; D gene ambiguous. CDR1 is SGHDN, CDR2 FVKESK, per germline. There are 15 residues in the CDR3. V was clipped by 5 bases and J by 2 bases, with 16 bases between them. The DNA for the CDR3 is TGTGCCAGCAGCTCCAAGGTAGCCAGCGCCTACGAGCAGTACTTC. Translating gives CASSSKVASAYEQYF.

The chain carries TRBV28 and TRBJ1-2, with D possibly TRBD1 on 6 matching bases. The ends were cut back, 5 bases at V and 6 bases at J, with 19 bases in the middle. The CDR3 extends over 15 amino acids. Germline lookup yields CDR1 MDHEN and CDR2 SYDVKM. The CDR3 DNA sequence: TGTGCCAGCAGTCCGACGGGGGGGCAGATAAATGGCTACACCTTC. Residues: CASSPTGGQINGYTF.

Details on this clone: Other nucleotide sequences from this sample produce the same CDR3. The V gene is TRBV18, the J gene TRBJ1-2; the match to TRBD1 covers 8 bases. This CDR3 contains 15 residues. In germline, CDR1 is KGHSH, CDR2 LQKENI. Germline trimming cut 3 bases from V and 4 bases from J; bases unmatched to any gene: 7. CDR3 coding DNA: TGTGCCAGCTCACCGGACAGGGAAGGGGGCTATGGCTACACCTTC. It specifies CASSPDREGGYGYTF.

This clone has just a few counts. This rearrangement joins TRBV11-3 to TRBJ2-3; 7 nucleotides line up with TRBD1. Germline V gives CDR1 SGHNT, CDR2 YENEEA. With V trimmed by 1 base and J by 0 bases, 7 bases remained unmatched. The length of the CDR3 is 17 residues. CDR3 residues: CASSLAGQATSTDTQYF. The CDR3 nucleotides read TGTGCCAGCAGCTTAGCTGGACAGGCCACTAGCACAGATACGCAGTATTTT. The full variable domain, its missing parts supplied by reference TRBV11-3 and TRBJ2-3, is EAGVVQSPRYKIIEKKQPVAFWCNPISGHNTLYWYLQNLGQGPELLIRYENEEAVDDSQLPKDRFSAERLKGVDSTLKIQPAELGDSAVYLCASSLAGQATSTDTQYFGPGTRLTVL.

The V and J genes are TRBV15 and TRBJ2-3; D unresolved. Trimming stripped 2 bases from V and 5 bases from J, with 14 bases between. From germline, CDR1 is LNHNV and CDR2 YYDKDF (reference sequence). The CDR3 has 15 residues. The CDR3 coding sequence is TGTGCCACCAGCAGAACCGGGTCTAAAGTAGATACGCAGTATTTT. Amino acid sequence: CATSRTGSKVDTQYF.

A note on this clone: An end of the junction differs from the germline gene, which may be a read error. The genes are TRBV4-1 and TRBJ2-2, with a weak D call TRBD2 (7 bases). This CDR3 comprises 17 residues. Germline CDR1 and CDR2: MGHRA and YSYEKL. CDR3 nucleotide sequence: TGCGCCAGCAGCCAAGCACGGGGAGGGGGAGGCACCAGGGAGCTGTTTTTT. Its protein product is CASSQARGGGGTRELFF.

The chain links TRBV6-6 to TRBJ1-1; TRBD1 aligns across 9 bases. The CDR3 loop spans 15 amino acids. The ends lost 6 bases at V and 3 bases at J; junction bases unmatched: 8. Germline V CDR1 and CDR2: MNHNY, SVGAGI (reference sequence). The DNA for the CDR3 is TGTGCCAGCAGGCCTGGACAGGGGAGGGACACTGAAGCTTTCTTT. Its translation is CASRPGQGRDTEAFF.

The chain joins TRBV4-3 to TRBJ1-1; D ambiguous. The V gene lost 4 bases and the J gene lost 4 bases, with 10 bases spanning the gap. Germline V gene lookup returns CDR1 LGHNA and CDR2 YSLEER. The CDR3 is 13 residues long. CDR3 sequence (DNA): TGCGCCAGCAGCCGCAAGGAGGGCACTGAAGCTTTCTTT. Its translation: CASSRKEGTEAFF.

The chain is built from TRBV27 and TRBJ1-4; 8 bases fit TRBD1. V shed 6 bases, J shed 5 bases, and the junction held 11 bases outside the gene matches. The CDR3 loop spans 16 amino acids. Germline lookup yields CDR1 MNHEY and CDR2 SMNVEV (reference sequence). This chain's CDR3 is CASRANTDRENEKLFF. As DNA, the CDR3 is TGTGCCAGCAGGGCAAATACGGACAGGGAGAATGAAAAACTGTTTTTT.

A few counts support this clone. The chain joins TRBV7-8 to TRBJ1-5; unclear D gene. The CDR3 has 15 residues. V was shortened by 0 bases and J by 6 bases, with 12 bases between the two germline ends. Germline values: CDR1 SGHVS, CDR2 FQNEAQ. CDR3 DNA: TGTGCCAGCAGCTTAGCGAGCCGGGAGGGTCAGCCCCAGCATTTT. Translating it yields CASSLASREGQPQHF.

In its sample, this clone was seen a few times. The chain uses TRBV7-9 and TRBJ2-2; 10 bases align to TRBD2. Unmatched junction bases numbered 4, after V lost 0 bases and J lost 0 bases. The CDR3 sequence is 18 residues long. Germline CDR1 reads SEHNR; CDR2 reads FQNEAQ (reference sequence). CDR3 protein: CASSLASGLAANTGELFF. Written as DNA, the CDR3 is TGTGCCAGCAGCTTAGCGAGTGGACTAGCGGCGAACACCGGGGAGCTGTTTTTT.

The rearrangement uses TRBV28 and TRBJ1-2; perhaps TRBD1 as D (6 bases). Germline V gene lookup returns CDR1 MDHEN and CDR2 SYDVKM. Trimming removed 5 bases at V and 2 bases at J, with 15 bases between. The CDR3 is 15 residues long. The CDR3 DNA reads TGTGCCAGCAGTCGTGAGAGCGGGGGCAACTATGGCTACACCTTC. Translation: CASSRESGGNYGYTF.

The CDR3 loop is CASSPDRGNQPQHF. The CDR3 DNA reads TGTGCCAGCAGTCCTGACAGGGGCAATCAGCCCCAGCATTTT. J is TRBJ1-5 and V is TRBV6-1; 7 nucleotides agree with TRBD1. Unmatched junction bases numbered 3, after V lost 5 bases and J lost 2 bases. The CDR3 totals 14 residues. Germline CDR1 reads MNHNS; CDR2 reads SASEGT.

This rearrangement joins TRBV7-2 to TRBJ2-5, with 8 bases lining up with TRBD2. The CDR3 contains 15 residues. V shed 10 bases and J 6 bases; nucleotides not matched to a gene: 16. CDR1 and CDR2 (germline): SGHTA, FQGNSA. CDR3 sequence: CATAQRTSPDKTQYF. CDR3 nucleotide sequence: TGTGCCACCGCCCAAAGGACTAGCCCTGACAAGACCCAGTACTTC.

This clone was seen only a few times. This chain uses TRBV6-1 with TRBJ2-7; D is perhaps TRBD1 (6 bases). V was shortened by 1 base and J by 2 bases, with 15 bases between the two germline ends. The CDR3 covers 16 residues. Germline lookup yields CDR1 MNHNS and CDR2 SASEGT. The CDR3 nucleotides are TGTGCCAGCAGTGAAGTGAGGGGGAAACCCCCCTACGAGCAGTACTTC. It specifies CASSEVRGKPPYEQYF.

The CDR3 DNA is TGTGCCAGTAGTATAGGGGACAGCGGACTCTACGAGCAGTACTTC. Translating it yields CASSIGDSGLYEQYF. This chain joins TRBV19 and TRBJ2-7; 7 bases are a match to TRBD1. This CDR3 has 15 residues. J gave up 3 bases and V 1 base, and 6 bases lay outside the gene matches. CDR1 LNHDA and CDR2 SQIVND come from the germline V gene (reference sequence). Full variable domain (remainder filled in from reference TRBV19 and TRBJ2-7): DGGITQSPKYLFRKEGQNVTLSCEQNLNHDAMYWYRQDPGQGLRLIYYSQIVNDFQKGDIAEGYSVSREKKESFPLTVTSAQKNPTAFYLCASSIGDSGLYEQYFGPGTRLTVT.

The rearrangement uses TRBV23-1 and TRBJ1-5, with D tentatively TRBD1 (6 bases). TRBV23-1 qualifies as an ORF whose function is uncertain. The CDR3 sequence is 14 residues long. V was shortened by 7 bases and J by 3 bases, with 13 bases between the two germline ends. For the CDR3, the DNA is TGCGCCAGCACCAGAACAGGGTTCAATCAGCCCCAGCATTTT. Translation: CASTRTGFNQPQHF.

The J gene is TRBJ2-7, the V gene TRBV6-5; no reliable D call. Trimming left V 2 bases short and J 2 bases short, with 13 bases between. From germline, CDR1 is MNHEY and CDR2 SVGAGI. The CDR3 is 15 amino acids. The CDR3 protein is CASSYLLGDPYEQYF. In DNA form, the CDR3 reads TGTGCCAGCAGTTACCTATTAGGAGATCCCTACGAGCAGTACTTC.

V is TRBV6-1 and J is TRBJ2-3; 11 bases agree with TRBD2. The CDR3 length is 15 residues. V lost 4 bases and J lost 5; bases outside the gene matches: 5. Germline values: CDR1 MNHNS, CDR2 SASEGT. CDR3 in amino acids: CASSGTSGGRDTQYF. The CDR3 nucleotides are TGTGCCAGCAGTGGAACTAGCGGGGGCCGAGATACGCAGTATTTT.